What follows are 25 T cell receptor beta chains derived from one specimen sequenced in a study of blood T cells in healthy people across ages. The second PCR ran roughly 7 to 11 cycles with a sample-barcoded 5' primer and J-beta primers. A single record per CDR3 protein comes from TCRdb applying MiXCR to the 5' RACE reads. Found here are about 1.6 million distinct CDR3 sequences, around 36% of them singletons; the top ten hold about 11%. The specimen was blood. These TCRs come from a woman aged 30 to 39 in good health.

This clonotype is a singleton in its sample. At one boundary the junction diverges from the germline segment, which might be a read error. The rearrangement links TRBV5-6 to TRBJ2-7; D ambiguous. Germline V CDR1 and CDR2: SGHDT, YYEEEE. The CDR3 length is 14 residues. The CDR3 reads CACSLSRLSSEQYF. The CDR3 DNA reads TGTGCCTGCAGCTTGAGCAGGCTATCAAGCGAGCAGTACTTC.

This clonotype was recorded many times. Written as DNA, the CDR3 is TGTGCCAGCAGCCCAGATGGTAACTCACCCCTCCACTTT. Protein product: CASSPDGNSPLHF. The chain couples TRBV7-3 to TRBJ1-6; D gene ambiguous. V dropped 5 bases and J dropped 10 bases, with 12 bases sitting between them. CDR1 is SGHTA, CDR2 FQGTGA, per germline. CDR3 length: 13 residues.

This clonotype showed up just a few times. This rearrangement joins TRBV5-1 to TRBJ2-7; possibly TRBD2 for D (5 bases). Trimming took 4 bases from V and 7 from J, leaving 12 bases between them. This CDR3 spans 12 amino acids. Germline loops: CDR1 SGHRS, CDR2 YFSETQ. Here the CDR3 reads CASSRELGEQYF. CDR3 nucleotides: TGCGCCAGCAGCCGGGAATTGGGGGAGCAGTACTTC.

The table lists this clonotype with a few counts. The J gene is TRBJ2-1, the V gene TRBV29-1; TRBD2 agrees at 7 bases. Unmatched junction bases numbered 19, after V lost 5 bases and J lost 6 bases. Germline V lookup: CDR1 SQVTM, CDR2 ANQGSEA. The CDR3 has 17 amino acids. The DNA of the CDR3 is TGCAGCGTTCCTCCCGGCCTAGCTAGCGGAAGAGGCAATGAGCAGTTCTTC. Its protein is CSVPPGLASGRGNEQFF.

This chain links TRBV7-6 with TRBJ2-2; possibly TRBD1 for D (6 bases). CDR3 size: 15 residues. Per germline, CDR1 SGHVS and CDR2 FNYEAQ. V was shortened by 5 bases and J by 5 bases, with 15 bases between the two germline ends. DNA for the CDR3: TGTGCCAGCAGCACCGGGACACCGGGGACCGGGGAGCTGTTTTTT. Translating it yields CASSTGTPGTGELFF.

This clonotype was observed a handful of times. The CDR3 sequence is CASSYGGPPDTQYF. CDR3 sequence (DNA): TGTGCCAGCAGCTATGGAGGGCCCCCAGATACGCAGTATTTT. V usage is TRBV7-8 and J usage is TRBJ2-3; tentatively, D is TRBD2 (6 bases). Trimming shortened V by 4 bases and J by 4 bases, and 12 bases separated the two germline ends. The CDR3 length is 14 residues. CDR1 is SGHVS and CDR2 is FQNEAQ in the germline V gene.

This chain uses TRBV9 with TRBJ2-3, with D unresolved. The CDR3 consists of 15 residues. Trimming took 4 bases from V and 0 from J, leaving 12 bases between them. Germline CDR1 reads SGDLS; CDR2 reads YYNGEE. The CDR3, as DNA: TGTGCCAGCAGCCTGACCCTCACTAGCACAGATACGCAGTATTTT. This encodes CASSLTLTSTDTQYF.

For this clonotype: No conserved phenylalanine or tryptophan is present at the end of the CDR3, so a read error is the likely explanation. The CDR3 here is CASHYQLGGPTYNEQFL. For the CDR3, the DNA is TGTGCCAGTCACTACCAGCTCGGGGGGCCCACCTACAATGAGCAGTTCTTA. V and J are TRBV6-6 and TRBJ2-1; D is possibly TRBD2 (7 bases). This CDR3 has 17 amino acids. Germline CDR1 and CDR2: MNHNY and SVGAGI (reference sequence). V was pared by 9 bases and J by 2 bases, with 23 bases between.

This clonotype was detected once. This clone may be a read error of a much larger clone one base away. The V call is TRBV5-5, the J call TRBJ1-1, with TRBD1 matching over 10 bases. The germline V gene encodes CDR1 SGHKS and CDR2 YYEKEE (reference sequence). The CDR3 has 16 amino acids. The CDR3, as DNA: TGTGCCAGCAGCCCCGGGACAGGGGCGATGAGGACTGGAGCTTTCTTT. This gives the protein CASSPGTGAMRTGAFF.

Only a few counts were recorded for this clonotype. V is TRBV20-1 and J is TRBJ2-7; no reliable D call. Trimming removed 3 bases from V and 0 bases from J, with 12 bases in between. CDR1 DFQATT and CDR2 SNEGSKA come from the germline V gene (reference sequence). The CDR3 spans 14 residues. The CDR3 is CSASRIRSSYEQYF. The CDR3 nucleotides are TGCAGTGCTAGCCGAATTCGAAGCTCCTACGAGCAGTACTTC.

The chain recombines TRBV21-1 with TRBJ2-5. TRBV21-1 is a pseudogene locus. The CDR3 spans 12 residues. CDR3 sequence: CASSKGRETQYF. In DNA, the CDR3 is TGTGCCAGCAGCAAAGGGAGAGAGACCCAGTACTTC.

The chain joins TRBV20-1 to TRBJ2-7; TRBD2 matches 10 bases. With 1 base clipped from V and 3 bases from J, the junction kept 9 bases outside the gene matches. Per germline, CDR1 DFQATT and CDR2 SNEGSKA (reference sequence). This CDR3 comprises 16 residues. The CDR3 here is CSARGASSGGFYEQYF. CDR3 nucleotides: TGCAGTGCTAGAGGTGCCTCTAGCGGGGGCTTCTACGAGCAGTACTTC.

This clonotype has more than one count but fewer than ten. This chain joins TRBV7-2 and TRBJ2-3; the match to TRBD1 covers 10 bases. CDR1 and CDR2 (germline): SGHTA, FQGNSA. This CDR3 contains 15 residues. The V and J ends lost 3 bases and 5 bases, in that order; junction bases with no gene match: 5. CDR3 loop: CASSLDRGTIDTQYF. The DNA for the CDR3 is TGTGCCAGCAGCTTGGACAGGGGGACAATAGATACGCAGTATTTT.

The rearrangement joins TRBV28 to TRBJ2-4; the D gene could be TRBD1 or TRBD2 (6 bases each). This CDR3 contains 16 residues. Per the germline V gene, CDR1 is MDHEN and CDR2 is SYDVKM. The V gene lost 6 bases and the J gene lost 0 bases, with 15 bases spanning the gap. The CDR3 coding sequence is TGTGCCAGCAGGGGGGCTAGCGCGGTAGCCAAAAACATTCAGTACTTC. Translation gives CASRGASAVAKNIQYF.

This sequence joins TRBV7-9 and TRBJ2-2; TRBD2 agrees at 11 bases. The trim removed 2 bases at V and 4 bases at J, leaving 9 bases unmatched. Germline CDR1 reads SEHNR; CDR2 reads FQNEAQ (reference sequence). CDR3 length: 18 amino acids. This CDR3 is CASSLSGTSGLGTGELFF. The CDR3 coding sequence is TGTGCCAGCAGCTTATCAGGGACTAGCGGTTTAGGCACCGGGGAGCTGTTTTTT.

This clonotype was seen a handful of times. This chain joins TRBV7-2 and TRBJ2-1, with D unclear. The V end was cut by 3 bases, the J end by 4 bases, with 13 bases between. CDR3 size: 15 residues. Germline V CDR1 and CDR2: SGHTA, FQGNSA. Here the CDR3 reads CASSFSIPLYNEQFF. CDR3 bases: TGTGCCAGCAGCTTCAGTATTCCTCTATACAATGAGCAGTTCTTC.

As to this clonotype: The germline gene is not matched at one end of the junction; a read error may be the cause. The chain employs TRBV5-5 and TRBJ2-4; D may correspond to TRBD1 or TRBD2 (5 bases each). The CDR3 loop spans 14 amino acids. Germline loops: CDR1 SGHKS, CDR2 YYEKEE (reference sequence). The CDR3 sequence is CASREGLPKSIQYF. The CDR3 DNA reads TGTGCCAGCAGAGAGGGGTTACCCAAAAGCATTCAGTACTTC. Drawing the rest from reference TRBV5-5 and TRBJ2-4, the complete variable domain is DAGVTQSPTHLIKTRGQQVTLRCSPISGHKSVSWYQQVLGQGPQFIFQYYEKEERGRGNFPDRFSARQFPNYSSELNVNALLLGDSALYLCASREGLPKSIQYFGAGTRLSVL.

The chain couples TRBV4-2 to TRBJ2-7; TRBD1 is a possible D gene (6 bases). Germline assignment: CDR1 LGHNA and CDR2 YNFKEQ. The CDR3 has 15 residues. V was clipped by 2 bases and J by 1 base, with 12 bases between them. The CDR3 here is CASSQRRGTSYEQYF. The CDR3, as DNA: TGTGCCAGCAGCCAAAGAAGGGGGACATCCTACGAGCAGTACTTC.

To note about this clonotype: An end of the junction does not agree with germline; a read error may underlie this. The CDR3 bases are TGTGCCAGCAGCGTAGGGGCCCCCGGGGAGCGGTTTTTT. Encoded protein: CASSVGAPGERFF. The chain is built from TRBV9 and TRBJ2-2, with D perhaps TRBD2 (5 bases). The CDR3 totals 13 residues. The V gene's germline CDR1 is SGDLS and CDR2 YYNGEE.

For this clonotype: The junction differs from germline at one of its ends, possibly a read error. The rearrangement links TRBV5-1 to TRBJ1-1; D call uncertain. The CDR3 is 14 amino acids. Germline V gene sequence: CDR1 SGHRS, CDR2 YFSETQ. The CDR3 is CASSGVSMNTEAFF. CDR3 in DNA: TGCGCCAGCAGCGGGGTTAGCATGAACACTGAGGCTTTCTTT.

The V and J genes are TRBV4-1 and TRBJ1-3; D gene unclear. V dropped 0 bases and J dropped 0 bases, with 9 bases sitting between them. CDR1 is MGHRA, CDR2 YSYEKL, per germline. CDR3 length: 16 residues. The CDR3 DNA follows: TGCGCCAGCAGCCAAGATCCCGAGGCCTCTGGAAACACCATATATTTT. Translating it yields CASSQDPEASGNTIYF.

This clonotype has only a few counts. The chain joins TRBV28 to TRBJ1-5, with 12 bases lining up with TRBD1. Germline V gene lookup returns CDR1 MDHEN and CDR2 SYDVKM. The CDR3 is made up of 15 amino acids. J was trimmed by 9 bases and V by 7 bases; bases with no gene match: 10. This CDR3 reads CASTTGTGGTRPQHF. The CDR3 coding sequence is TGTGCCAGCACCACGGGGACAGGGGGCACAAGGCCCCAGCATTTT.

The sample holds a few counts of this clonotype. The chain joins TRBV2 to TRBJ2-7, with 9 nucleotides matching TRBD1. CDR1 is SNHLY, CDR2 FYNNEI, per germline. V lost 6 bases, J lost 4 bases, and 7 bases stayed unmatched. This CDR3 contains 14 residues. As DNA, the CDR3 is TGTGCCAGCAGAGGGGGGACAGGGACGTACGAGCAGTACTTC. It is translated as CASRGGTGTYEQYF.

The chain carries TRBV2 and TRBJ2-5; D gene uncertain. The end of the DNA fits TRBJ2-7 better, so the J call may be wrong. The germline CDR1 and CDR2 sequences are SNHLY and FYNNEI. The length of the CDR3 is 12 residues. For the CDR3, the DNA is TGTGCCAGCGATACGTCGGAAAACGAGCAGTACTTC. Amino acids: CASDTSENEQYF.

Details on this clonotype: The junction shows a germline mismatch at one end, possibly a read error. The chain links TRBV11-1 to TRBJ2-1; D is undetermined. The CDR3 runs 13 residues. Germline V gene data show CDR1 as SGHAT and CDR2 as FQDESV (reference sequence). CDR3: CASSLSRYNGQFF. The CDR3 bases are TGTGCCAGCAGCTTAAGTAGATACAATGGGCAGTTCTTC.